One sample yielded the 14 T cell receptor beta chains listed below, sequenced in a study of tumor T cells in aggressive B-cell lymphoma. Assay: immunoSEQ multiplex PCR; the TCRdb copy retains only in-frame clones and omits some. The repertoire consists of about 2,100 clones, with around 88% occurring once and the leading ten covering about 19%. Sequencing was done on a sample of tumor tissue. The receptors come from an adult with diffuse large B cell lymphoma.

The chain links TRBV5-1 to TRBJ2-5, with a tentative D call TRBD2 (6 bases). Germline lookup yields CDR1 SGHRS and CDR2 YFSETQ. V lost 2 bases, J lost 4 bases, and 12 bases lay in between. The length of the CDR3 is 14 residues. CDR3 nucleotide sequence: TGCGCCAGCAGCTTAACGACTAGTGGAGAGACCCAGTACTTC. Protein sequence: CASSLTTSGETQYF.

In this sample, this clone is hyperexpanded. This rearrangement joins TRBV7-6 to TRBJ2-1, with a tentative D call TRBD1 (6 bases). The ends were cut back, 0 bases at V and 4 bases at J, with 7 bases in the middle. This CDR3 has 14 amino acids. CDR1 and CDR2 from the germline V gene are SGHVS and FNYEAQ. CDR3 amino acids: CASSLAGQYNEQFF. In nucleotides, the CDR3 is TGTGCCAGCAGCTTAGCGGGACAATACAATGAGCAGTTCTTC.

This chain joins TRBV28 and TRBJ1-5, with D uncertain. Trimming shortened V by 1 base and J by 9 bases, and 13 bases separated the two germline ends. This CDR3 comprises 14 residues. CDR1 and CDR2 from the germline V gene are MDHEN and SYDVKM. Written as DNA, the CDR3 is TGTGCCAGCAGTTTATACCTAAGCGGGCGGCCCCAGCATTTT. Its protein is CASSLYLSGRPQHF.

The chain couples TRBV2 to TRBJ2-3; perhaps TRBD2 as D (5 bases). The CDR3 covers 20 residues. V was clipped by 2 bases and J by 5 bases, with 29 bases between them. Germline V gene lookup returns CDR1 SNHLY and CDR2 FYNNEI. The CDR3 spells CASSESAPLGRRVGLDTQYF. CDR3 DNA: TGTGCCAGCAGTGAAAGTGCCCCACTGGGGAGACGTGTGGGTTTAGATACGCAGTATTTT.

The V gene is TRBV12-5, the J gene TRBJ2-3, with D possibly TRBD1 on 6 matching bases. The germline CDR1 and CDR2 sequences are LGHNT and FRNRAP. Trimming took off 1 base at V and 0 bases at J, with 8 bases between the two ends. The CDR3 is made up of 15 amino acids. CDR3: CASGLEGQSTDTQYF. In DNA form, the CDR3 reads TGTGCTAGTGGTTTGGAGGGACAAAGCACAGATACGCAGTATTTT.

V is TRBV14 and J is TRBJ2-3; D possibly corresponds to TRBD2 (6 bases). V was shortened by 5 bases and J by 0 bases, with 12 bases between the two germline ends. This CDR3 has 15 residues. Germline assignment: CDR1 SGHDN and CDR2 FVKESK. The CDR3 DNA is TGTGCCAGCAGCTTCGGGACTTTTAGCACAGATACGCAGTATTTT. Protein: CASSFGTFSTDTQYF. The full variable domain, in which reference TRBV14 and TRBJ2-3 provide the parts outside the CDR3, is EAGVTQFPSHSVIEKGQTVTLRCDPISGHDNLYWYRRVMGKEIKFLLHFVKESKQDESGMPNNRFLAERTGGTYSTLKVQPAELEDSGVYFCASSFGTFSTDTQYFGPGTRLTVL.

V gene TRBV18 combines with J gene TRBJ2-3, with a weak D call TRBD2 (5 bases). Germline loops: CDR1 KGHSH, CDR2 LQKENI. V lost 3 bases and J 5 bases, leaving 12 bases between the germline ends. The CDR3 covers 14 residues. The chain's CDR3 is CASSPEREIDTQYF. CDR3 bases: TGTGCCAGCTCACCTGAAAGGGAGATAGATACGCAGTATTTT.

The V gene is TRBV9, the J gene TRBJ2-1; TRBD2 agrees at 11 bases. The CDR3 contains 15 residues. J gave up 7 bases and V 7 bases, and 10 bases lay outside the gene matches. The germline V gene encodes CDR1 SGDLS and CDR2 YYNGEE. The CDR3 here is CASGYTSGSGNEQFF. The CDR3, as DNA: TGTGCCAGCGGCTATACTAGCGGGAGTGGGAATGAGCAGTTCTTC.

The gene calls are TRBV10-3 and TRBJ1-1; 7 bases align to TRBD1. V was clipped by 7 bases and J by 4 bases; unmatched bases: 3. Germline-derived CDR1 and CDR2 are ENHRY and SYGVKD. This CDR3 spans 12 amino acids. Here the CDR3 reads CAINPGGTEAFF. In DNA, the CDR3 is TGTGCCATCAACCCAGGGGGCACTGAAGCTTTCTTT.

V is TRBV14 and J is TRBJ1-1; a weak D match, TRBD1 (6 bases). Trimming stripped 0 bases from V and 11 bases from J, with 13 bases between. The CDR3 has 13 residues. Germline-derived CDR1 and CDR2 are SGHDN and FVKESK. CDR3 in DNA: TGTGCCAGCAGCCAAGAGTACTTCAGGGGTGCTTTCTTT. This translates into CASSQEYFRGAFF.

The CDR3 sequence is CASSPRGGAGRWGNEQFF. DNA of the CDR3: TGTGCCAGCAGCCCCCGAGGGGGGGCGGGAAGGTGGGGGAATGAGCAGTTCTTC. The rearrangement links TRBV9 to TRBJ2-1; tentatively, D is TRBD2 (7 bases). Germline loops: CDR1 SGDLS, CDR2 YYNGEE. The CDR3 has 18 residues. The V end was cut by 4 bases, the J end by 7 bases, with 27 bases between.

The J gene is TRBJ2-1, the V gene TRBV6-5; 7 nucleotides line up with TRBD1. The V and J ends lost 5 bases and 7 bases, in that order; junction bases with no gene match: 5. Germline V gives CDR1 MNHEY, CDR2 SVGAGI. The CDR3 loop spans 13 amino acids. This CDR3 reads CASSRGQDNEQFF. The DNA of the CDR3 is TGTGCCAGCAGTCGAGGACAGGATAATGAGCAGTTCTTC.

The rearrangement links TRBV27 to TRBJ1-1; D remains unclear. The germline V gene encodes CDR1 MNHEY and CDR2 SMNVEV (reference sequence). The CDR3 spans 15 residues. V lost 5 bases to trimming and J lost 3 bases, with 16 bases between them. CDR3 nucleotides: TGTGCCAGCAGTGGCTTGGTAACAGCGGACACTGAAGCTTTCTTT. Protein: CASSGLVTADTEAFF.

CDR3 nucleotides: TGTGCCAGCAGCTTAGGGGGCGGCACTGAAGCTTTCTTT. Protein: CASSLGGGTEAFF. V gene TRBV7-6 combines with J gene TRBJ1-1; the D gene is possibly TRBD1 (5 bases). This CDR3 spans 13 amino acids. Germline assignment: CDR1 SGHVS and CDR2 FNYEAQ. V shed 1 base and J shed 4 bases, with 7 bases lying between them.